The clone carrying this TCR beta chain turned up a few times. Its antigen is currently unknown. Method: immunoSEQ multiplex PCR; TCRdb's copy keeps in-frame clones and lacks some. The sample records around 120,000 clones, approximately 85% being singletons. This specimen belongs to a study of T cell responses to AZD1222 COVID-19 vaccine. Whole-study findings and limits: Vaccine-associated CD4 TCRs spanned spike, dominant at 160-218 and 743-854. Unmutated variant regions reportedly attract nearly half of all spike-specific TCRs. Donors were chiefly white British, with a greater number of females, and clonal diversity was perhaps underestimated. Two AZD1222 doses significantly raised spike-specific TCR breadth and depth over controls.

The CDR3 is 13 residues long. CDR1 and CDR2 (germline): SQVTM, ANQGSEA. The V gene end was trimmed by 6 bases and the J gene end by 4 bases; junction bases not matched to a gene: 8. The genes are TRBV29-1 and TRBJ1-2; the match to TRBD1 covers 7 bases. The sample was peripheral blood, taken on day 0 of MenACWY control vaccination. This clonotype was obtained from an adult in good health. CDR3 region: CSVEGASLYGYTF. The CDR3 region has the DNA TGCAGCGTAGAGGGGGCCAGTCTCTATGGCTACACCTTC.